Presented here are 5 T cell receptor beta chains from one specimen sequenced in a study of response to subunit inactivated influenza vaccine. One entry per CDR3 protein, called by TCRdb with MiXCR from the RT-PCR reads. The sample contains under 200,000 distinct CDR3 sequences, roughly 12% of which appear only once. This sample also appeared in a second study, on T cells expressing NK-cell markers. As reported in that work: As the method of synthesis, 5'RACE template switching with UMIs yielded TCR beta cDNA.

The material was CD8+ T cells sorted from PBMCs, obtained 11 to 12 days after vaccination. The source is a middle-aged man who received an inactivated influenza vaccine.

The chain is built from TRBV7-8 and TRBJ2-1, with D perhaps matching TRBD2 (5 bases). Germline-derived CDR1 and CDR2 are SGHVS and FQNEAQ. The V gene lost 0 bases and the J gene lost 8 bases, with 11 bases spanning the gap. The CDR3 is 14 amino acids. The CDR3 spells CASSLALREHEQFF. DNA for the CDR3: TGTGCCAGCAGCTTAGCGCTAAGGGAGCATGAGCAGTTCTTC.

The table lists this clonotype with a few counts. J is TRBJ1-2 and V is TRBV25-1; D gene uncertain. Germline lookup yields CDR1 MGHDK and CDR2 SYGVNS. The CDR3 loop spans 16 amino acids. Deletions cut 4 bases from V and 6 bases from J, with 21 bases between. The CDR3 loop reads CASSGPQVVRVNGYTF. DNA for the CDR3: TGTGCCAGCAGTGGACCCCAAGTGGTTAGGGTTAATGGCTACACCTTC.

A few counts support this clonotype. The chain uses TRBV27 and TRBJ2-7; no clear D. Between the trimmed V and J ends, which lost 7 bases and 0 bases, there was a span of 10 bases. CDR1 MNHEY and CDR2 SMNVEV come from the germline V gene (reference sequence). The CDR3 runs 13 residues. CDR3: CASILMSSYEQYF. The CDR3 bases are TGTGCCAGCATCCTTATGTCCTCCTACGAGCAGTACTTC.

CDR3 nucleotides: TGCAGTGCTCCCGAGCTGGGCCCCACCTACGAGCAGTACTTC. Translated, it gives CSAPELGPTYEQYF. V is TRBV20-1 and J is TRBJ2-7; D not resolved. The V end lost 5 bases, the J end lost 2 bases, and 16 bases lay between the germline ends. The CDR3 has 14 amino acids. Germline loops: CDR1 DFQATT, CDR2 SNEGSKA (reference sequence).

This clonotype was observed a handful of times. The J gene is TRBJ2-5, the V gene TRBV6-4; D remains ambiguous. Per the germline V gene, CDR1 is MRHNA and CDR2 is SNTAGT. This CDR3 region has 14 residues. V lost 3 bases, J lost 0 bases, and 8 bases lay in between. The CDR3: CASSEESHQETQYF. In DNA, the CDR3 is TGTGCCAGCAGTGAAGAGAGCCACCAAGAGACCCAGTACTTC.